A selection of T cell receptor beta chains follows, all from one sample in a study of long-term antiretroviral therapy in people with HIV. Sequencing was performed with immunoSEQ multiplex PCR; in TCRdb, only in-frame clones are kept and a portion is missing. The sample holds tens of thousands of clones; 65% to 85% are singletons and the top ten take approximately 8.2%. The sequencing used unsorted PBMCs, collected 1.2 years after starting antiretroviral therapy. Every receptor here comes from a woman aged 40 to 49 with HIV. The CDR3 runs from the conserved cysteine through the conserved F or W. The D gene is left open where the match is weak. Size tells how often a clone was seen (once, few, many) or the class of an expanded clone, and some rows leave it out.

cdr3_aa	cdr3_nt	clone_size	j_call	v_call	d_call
CASSWDQYGYTF	TGTGCCAGCAGCTGGGACCAATATGGCTACACCTTC	.	TRBJ1-2	TRBV11-2	.
CASSGLAGEVAYEQYF	TGTGCCAGCAGTGGACTAGCGGGAGAAGTCGCCTACGAGCAGTACTTC	few	TRBJ2-7	TRBV27	TRBD2
CASSLGPGGTVPNEQYF	TGCGCCAGCAGCTTGGGGCCGGGAGGAACGGTACCTAACGAGCAGTACTTC	few	TRBJ2-7	TRBV5-1	TRBD2
CASSQVVWTEAFF	TGTGCCAGCAGCCAAGTAGTTTGGACTGAAGCTTTCTTT	few	TRBJ1-1	TRBV14	.
CASSLDGGSTDTQYF	TGTGCCAGCAGCTTGGACGGGGGATCCACAGATACGCAGTATTTT	.	TRBJ2-3	TRBV5-4	.
CASSLTGLHTGELFF	TGTGCCAGCAGCTTGACGGGACTTCACACCGGGGAGCTGTTTTTT	.	TRBJ2-2	TRBV7-9	.
CASSPGTANTEAFF	TGCGCCAGCAGCCCTGGGACAGCGAACACTGAAGCTTTCTTT	.	TRBJ1-1	TRBV5-1	TRBD1
CASSPQGVISYNEQFF	TGTGCCAGCTCACCACAGGGGGTGATCTCCTACAATGAGCAGTTCTTC	.	TRBJ2-1	TRBV18	.
CAISDGGNTEAFF	TGTGCCATCAGTGATGGAGGTAACACTGAAGCTTTCTTT	once	TRBJ1-1	TRBV10-3	.
CASSPLGGVQPQHF	TGTGCCAGCTCACCGCTCGGGGGGGTTCAGCCCCAGCATTTT	.	TRBJ1-5	TRBV18	.
CASSLVQGSGANVLTF	TGCGCCAGCAGCTTGGTGCAGGGTTCTGGGGCCAACGTCCTGACTTTC	.	TRBJ2-6	TRBV5-1	.
CASKGWWAGDTEAFF	TGTGCCAGCAAGGGGTGGTGGGCGGGAGACACTGAAGCTTTCTTT	.	TRBJ1-1	TRBV6-1	.
CASSPSGADTQYF	TGTGCCAGCAGTCCCTCGGGGGCAGATACGCAGTATTTT	.	TRBJ2-3	TRBV28	.
CASSLANSYEQYF	TGTGCCAGCAGTTTAGCTAACTCCTACGAGCAGTACTTC	.	TRBJ2-7	TRBV28	.
CASSEAGKAQPQHF	TGTGCCAGCAGTGAAGCGGGAAAGGCTCAGCCCCAGCATTTT	.	TRBJ1-5	TRBV2	.
CASSLEGTGGNTIYF	TGTGCCAGCAGCTTAGAGGGGACGGGCGGAAACACCATATATTTT	.	TRBJ1-3	TRBV7-2	.
CASSSRTFNTGELFF	TGTGCCAGTAGTAGTAGGACTTTCAACACCGGGGAGCTGTTTTTT	.	TRBJ2-2	TRBV19	.
CATLTVNTEAFF	TGTGCCACGCTGACCGTGAACACTGAAGCTTTCTTT	once	TRBJ1-1	TRBV6-5	.
CASGGGYGYTF	TGTGCCAGCGGGGGTGGATATGGCTACACCTTC	.	TRBJ1-2	TRBV6-6	.
CASSSPGQSTGELFF	TGTGCCAGCAGCTCCCCGGGACAAAGCACCGGGGAGCTGTTTTTT	.	TRBJ2-2	TRBV5-6	.
CASSVVGVGEQYF	TGTGCCAGCAGCGTAGTAGGGGTGGGGGAGCAGTACTTC	few	TRBJ2-7	TRBV9	.
CASSGGATEAFF	TGTGCCAGCAGTGGAGGGGCCACTGAAGCTTTCTTT	.	TRBJ1-1	TRBV6-5	.
CASSLAPGQRNYGYTF	TGTGCCAGCAGTTTGGCTCCCGGACAGAGAAACTATGGCTACACCTTC	.	TRBJ1-2	TRBV6-6	.
CATQKGGGSYNEQFF	TGTGCCACCCAGAAAGGGGGTGGCTCCTACAATGAGCAGTTCTTC	once	TRBJ2-1	TRBV19	.
CASSWTGSDTQYF	TGTGCCAGCAGCTGGACGGGATCAGATACGCAGTATTTT	.	TRBJ2-3	TRBV7-2	.
CASRPTGSVQSGELFF	TGCGCCAGCAGGCCTACAGGGTCTGTTCAGTCCGGGGAGCTGTTTTTT	.	TRBJ2-2	TRBV5-1	.
CSALLTANTGELFF	TGCAGCGCCCTTCTCACAGCGAACACCGGGGAGCTGTTTTTT	.	TRBJ2-2	TRBV29-1	.
CASSFKRNTEAFF	TGTGCCAGCAGTTTTAAGCGGAACACTGAAGCTTTCTTT	.	TRBJ1-1	TRBV27	.
CASSLEVHEQYF	TGTGCCAGCAGCTTAGAGGTCCACGAGCAGTACTTC	.	TRBJ2-7	TRBV7-9	.
CAISGAGVGETQYF	TGTGCCATCAGTGGAGCGGGAGTCGGAGAGACCCAGTACTTC	.	TRBJ2-5	TRBV10-3	TRBD2
CARQPEAFF	TGTGCTAGACAGCCTGAAGCTTTCTTT	.	TRBJ1-1	TRBV25-1	.
CASSVQGTYSTDTQYF	TGTGCCAGTAGTGTACAGGGGACCTATAGCACAGATACGCAGTATTTT	.	TRBJ2-3	TRBV19	TRBD1
CASSLTGLYEQYF	TGTGCCAGCAGTCTCACAGGGCTCTACGAGCAGTACTTC	.	TRBJ2-7	TRBV27	.
CTSSQVADNEQFF	TGCACCAGCAGCCAAGTTGCCGACAATGAGCAGTTCTTC	.	TRBJ2-1	TRBV1	.
CASSLGALSYEQYF	TGTGCCAGCAGCTTAGGAGCACTGAGCTACGAGCAGTACTTC	.	TRBJ2-7	TRBV11-2	.
CASSSQLAENYEQYF	TGTGCCAGCAGCTCCCAACTAGCGGAGAACTACGAGCAGTACTTC	.	TRBJ2-7	TRBV7-8	TRBD2
CASSSPGLYTDTQYF	TGTGCCAGCAGCTCTCCGGGACTTTACACAGATACGCAGTATTTT	.	TRBJ2-3	TRBV7-2	.
CASSSSTRPQETQYF	TGTGCCAGCAGTTCCTCGACTAGACCACAAGAGACCCAGTACTTC	.	TRBJ2-5	TRBV28	.
CASSLGHATNEKLFF	TGTGCCAGCAGCTTAGGACATGCAACTAATGAAAAACTGTTTTTT	.	TRBJ1-4	TRBV7-2	.